This entry concerns a single T cell receptor (beta chain). Its antigen is undetermined. The source of the sample is a study of response to subunit inactivated influenza vaccine. The trim removed 1 base at V and 8 bases at J, leaving 11 bases unmatched. Germline assignment: CDR1 LGHNA and CDR2 YNFKEQ. The CDR3 runs 16 residues. Findings of the study overall: It was the authors' suggestion that each seasonal influenza vaccination recruits few new T cells.

A single record per CDR3 protein comes from TCRdb applying MiXCR to the RT-PCR reads. The data contain roughly 650,000 distinct CDR3 sequences, about a sixth of them seen just once; the ten biggest clones take up around a tenth. The genes are TRBV4-2 and TRBJ1-2; 9 bases are a match to TRBD1. The TCR comes from a man in his fifties or sixties who received an inactivated influenza vaccine. This sample comprised PBMCs from blood, obtained 11 to 12 days after vaccination. CDR3 sequence: CASSQVPAGGQGGYTF. The DNA for the CDR3 is TGTGCCAGCAGCCAAGTACCAGCAGGGGGACAGGGAGGCTACACCTTC.